The 10 T cell receptor beta chains in this list originate from one sample, sequenced in a study of blood T cell repertoires in COVID-19. Generated by immunoSEQ multiplex PCR, the TCRdb table keeps only in-frame clones and is missing some. The repertoire holds 150,000 to 200,000 clones, with about 85% as singletons. Sequences were obtained from PBMCs or T cells enriched from blood (not recorded which). Receptors originate from a woman aged 45-65 years who had recovered from COVID-19.

V is TRBV19 and J is TRBJ2-7; TRBD1 agrees at 8 bases. V dropped 7 bases and J dropped 0; count of bases not matched to a gene: 5. Looked up from germline, CDR1 is LNHDA and CDR2 is SQIVND (reference sequence). This CDR3 contains 14 residues. The CDR3 loop is CASNDRGSSYEQYF. The CDR3 DNA is TGTGCCAGTAACGACAGGGGTTCCTCCTACGAGCAGTACTTC. The full variable domain, its missing parts supplied by reference TRBV19 and TRBJ2-7, is DGGITQSPKYLFRKEGQNVTLSCEQNLNHDAMYWYRQDPGQGLRLIYYSQIVNDFQKGDIAEGYSVSREKKESFPLTVTSAQKNPTAFYLCASNDRGSSYEQYFGPGTRLTVT.

This chain connects TRBV3-1 (or the pseudogene TRBV3-2) to TRBJ1-5; D is uncertain. The CDR3 is 15 amino acids. Per germline, CDR1 LGHDT and CDR2 YNNKEL (reference sequence). V was trimmed by 5 bases and J by 0 bases, leaving 11 bases between them. The CDR3 DNA follows: TGTGCCAGCAGCTCGGGGTATGGTAGCAATCAGCCCCAGCATTTT. Protein product: CASSSGYGSNQPQHF.

J is TRBJ2-3 and V is TRBV9, with a possible D match to TRBD2 (5 bases). Looked up from germline, CDR1 is SGDLS and CDR2 is YYNGEE. This CDR3 has 15 residues. Deletions cut 3 bases from V and 0 bases from J, with 11 bases between. DNA for the CDR3: TGTGCCAGCAGCGCCAGTGCGGGTAGCACAGATACGCAGTATTTT. It encodes CASSASAGSTDTQYF.

The V gene is TRBV28, the J gene TRBJ1-4; 8 bases are shared with TRBD1. The CDR3 spans 15 residues. From germline, CDR1 is MDHEN and CDR2 SYDVKM. V lost 5 bases, J lost 5 bases, and 7 bases stayed unmatched. The CDR3 is CASSETGGRNEKLFF. DNA of the CDR3: TGTGCCAGCAGTGAAACAGGGGGTCGCAATGAAAAACTGTTTTTT. Supplemented by reference TRBV28 and TRBJ1-4, the full variable domain reads DVKVTQSSRYLVKRTGEKVFLECVQDMDHENMFWYRQDPGLGLRLIYFSYDVKMKEKGDIPEGYSVSREKKERFSLILESASTNQTSMYLCASSETGGRNEKLFFGSGTQLSVL.

The chain uses TRBV5-1 and TRBJ1-2; a possible D gene is TRBD1 (5 bases). CDR3 length: 15 residues. Germline CDR1 and CDR2: SGHRS and YFSETQ. V was cut by 0 bases and J by 8 bases, with 17 bases left in between. Here the CDR3 reads CASSLVSGPPSGYTF. CDR3 coding DNA: TGCGCCAGCAGCTTGGTTTCAGGGCCTCCTTCGGGCTACACCTTC.

This chain connects TRBV15 to TRBJ1-1; 7 bases fit TRBD1. The CDR3 length is 13 residues. From germline, CDR1 is LNHNV and CDR2 YYDKDF (reference sequence). V trimming: 3 bases; J trimming: 10 bases; junction bases outside the gene matches: 8. Here the CDR3 DNA reads TGTGCCACCAGCAGGGGGACAGCTTTAGGAGCTTTCTTT. Its translation is CATSRGTALGAFF. The full variable domain, its missing parts supplied by reference TRBV15 and TRBJ1-1, is DAMVIQNPRYQVTQFGKPVTLSCSQTLNHNVMYWYQQKSSQAPKLLFHYYDKDFNNEADTPDNFQSRRPNTSFCFLDIRSPGLGDTAMYLCATSRGTALGAFFGQGTRLTVV.

The chain employs TRBV19 and TRBJ2-7; D call uncertain. Germline-derived CDR1 and CDR2 are LNHDA and SQIVND (reference sequence). V was trimmed by 5 bases and J by 2 bases, leaving 13 bases between them. CDR3 length: 14 residues. The CDR3 nucleotides read TGTGCCAGTAGTCCTATCGGGTACGCCTACGAGCAGTACTTC. This encodes CASSPIGYAYEQYF.

The chain is built from TRBV27 and TRBJ2-2; 8 nucleotides align to TRBD2. The CDR3 runs 16 residues. Germline CDR1 is MNHEY and CDR2 is SMNVEV (reference sequence). V shed 5 bases and J 4 bases; nucleotides not matched to a gene: 9. This CDR3 is CASSPGYTSGTGELFF. CDR3 nucleotides: TGTGCCAGCAGTCCAGGGTATACTAGCGGCACCGGGGAGCTGTTTTTT.

The gene calls are TRBV7-2 and TRBJ2-7; D ambiguous. Trimming cost V 0 bases and J 5 bases, with 11 bases left between them. The CDR3 length is 14 residues. Germline assignment: CDR1 SGHTA and CDR2 FQGNSA. DNA of the CDR3: TGTGCCAGCAGCTTAGCGCGAGGTCCGGACGAGCAGTACTTC. Translation: CASSLARGPDEQYF.

V is TRBV10-3 and J is TRBJ1-1; 7 bases map to TRBD1. Trimming cost V 5 bases and J 0 bases; bases outside gene matches: 3. Germline loops: CDR1 ENHRY, CDR2 SYGVKD. The CDR3 covers 14 residues. CDR3 coding DNA: TGTGCCATCAGTTCCGGGACAGTGAACACTGAAGCTTTCTTT. Translated: CAISSGTVNTEAFF.